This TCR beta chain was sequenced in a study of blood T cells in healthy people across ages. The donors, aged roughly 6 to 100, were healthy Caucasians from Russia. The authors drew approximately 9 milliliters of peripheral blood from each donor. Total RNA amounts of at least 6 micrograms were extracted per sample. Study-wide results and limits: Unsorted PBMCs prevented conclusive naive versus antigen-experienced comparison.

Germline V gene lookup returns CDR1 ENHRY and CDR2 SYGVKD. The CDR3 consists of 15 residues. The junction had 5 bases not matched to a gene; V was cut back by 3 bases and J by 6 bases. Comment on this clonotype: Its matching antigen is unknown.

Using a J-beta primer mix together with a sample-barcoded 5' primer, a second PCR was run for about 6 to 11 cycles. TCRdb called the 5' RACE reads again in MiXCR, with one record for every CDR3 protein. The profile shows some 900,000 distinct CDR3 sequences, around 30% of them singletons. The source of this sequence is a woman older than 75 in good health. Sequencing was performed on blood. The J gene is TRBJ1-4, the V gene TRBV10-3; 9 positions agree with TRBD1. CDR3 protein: CAISDQTGGDEKLFF. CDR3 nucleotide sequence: TGTGCCATCAGTGATCAGACAGGGGGAGATGAAAAACTGTTTTTT.